The 9 T cell receptor beta chains in this list originate from one sample, sequenced in a study of PD-L1 blockade in urothelial cancer. As for time point: pretreatment peripheral blood. Sequencing was performed with immunoSEQ multiplex PCR; in TCRdb, only in-frame clones are kept and a portion is missing. Here the sample spans fewer than 60,000 clones, approximately 80% being singletons. The specimen was PBMCs, collected around atezolizumab (anti-PD-L1) treatment. These receptors were obtained from a man aged 45 to 65 with urothelial cancer.

CDR3 residues: CASSFFGGGTEAFF. CDR3 nucleotide sequence: TGTGCCAGCTCATTCTTCGGCGGGGGCACTGAAGCTTTCTTT. V gene TRBV18 combines with J gene TRBJ1-1, with D perhaps TRBD1 (5 bases). This CDR3 is 14 amino acids long. V was pared by 5 bases and J by 4 bases, with 14 bases between. Germline V CDR1 and CDR2: KGHSH, LQKENI.

This rearrangement joins TRBV19 to TRBJ1-2; unclear D gene. The V end lost 7 bases, the J end lost 7 bases, and 25 bases lay between the germline ends. The CDR3 is 16 amino acids. Germline V gene data show CDR1 as LNHDA and CDR2 as SQIVND (reference sequence). For the CDR3, the DNA is TGTGCCAGTACCCCTGGCCCGCTCCCTTATTCAGGTGGCTACACCTTC. Translating it yields CASTPGPLPYSGGYTF.

This sequence joins TRBV7-8 and TRBJ2-2; TRBD1 aligns across 7 bases. CDR1 SGHVS and CDR2 FQNEAQ come from the germline V gene. With 5 bases clipped from V and 0 bases from J, the junction kept 9 bases outside the gene matches. The CDR3 has 17 amino acids. This CDR3 reads CASSPRPGTANTGELFF. The CDR3 DNA sequence: TGTGCCAGCAGCCCAAGACCCGGGACAGCGAACACCGGGGAGCTGTTTTTT.

V usage is TRBV5-6 and J usage is TRBJ1-5; TRBD1 aligns across 9 bases. Looked up from germline, CDR1 is SGHDT and CDR2 is YYEEEE. After removal of 4 bases from V and 5 bases from J, the junction contained 4 bases not matched to a gene. CDR3 length: 14 amino acids. As DNA, the CDR3 is TGTGCCAGCAGCAGGGACAGGGTCCATCAGCCCCAGCATTTT. Its protein product is CASSRDRVHQPQHF.

V and J are TRBV18 and TRBJ1-3; the D gene is possibly TRBD1 (6 bases). This CDR3 contains 16 residues. Trimming took 3 bases from V and 4 from J, leaving 16 bases between them. Germline CDR1 reads KGHSH; CDR2 reads LQKENI. Here the CDR3 DNA reads TGTGCCAGCTCACCCGTTAGCCCAGGGGCAGGAAACACCATATATTTT. This codes for CASSPVSPGAGNTIYF.

With respect to this clone: Germline and junction disagree at one end, which may indicate a read error. CDR3 nucleotides: TGTGCCAGCAGCGTAGCCCGGGACTCCTCATACGAGCAGTACTTC. It yields the protein CASSVARDSSYEQYF. The chain combines TRBV7-6 with TRBJ2-7; the D gene is possibly TRBD2 (6 bases). The CDR3 contains 15 residues. Germline V gene lookup returns CDR1 SGHVS and CDR2 FNYEAQ.

This clone was seen only a few times. The V and J genes are TRBV19 and TRBJ1-1, with 7 nucleotides matching TRBD1. V lost 4 bases to trimming and J lost 4 bases; unmatched junction nucleotides: 6. The CDR3 runs 14 residues. In germline, CDR1 is LNHDA, CDR2 SQIVND (reference sequence). CDR3 residues: CASSTYRGGTEAFF. For the CDR3, the DNA is TGTGCCAGTAGTACTTACAGGGGAGGCACTGAAGCTTTCTTT.

This chain uses TRBV29-1 with TRBJ2-7; TRBD1 aligns across 8 bases. Germline CDR1 reads SQVTM; CDR2 reads ANQGSEA. There are 13 residues in the CDR3. V lost 5 bases to trimming and J lost 3 bases; unmatched junction nucleotides: 6. In nucleotides, the CDR3 is TGCAGCGTTCTCGCAGGGGGCCTCTACGAGCAGTACTTC. Amino acid sequence: CSVLAGGLYEQYF.

The chain uses TRBV13 and TRBJ2-7; 7 nucleotides match TRBD1. Germline CDR1 PRHDT, CDR2 FYEKMQ (reference sequence). This CDR3 contains 14 residues. The ends lost 5 bases at V and 6 bases at J; junction bases unmatched: 10. The CDR3 reads CASSQRQGRLEQYF. The DNA for the CDR3 is TGTGCCAGCAGCCAACGACAGGGACGCCTCGAGCAGTACTTC.